The next 26 T cell receptor beta chains were all read from a single sample in a study of T-cell reconstitution after alpha-beta-depleted transplantation in children. During its preparation, the TCRbeta library received unique molecular identifiers. Via MiXCR, TCRdb re-called the PCR reads, giving one row per CDR3 protein. The sample includes a few hundred thousand distinct CDR3 sequences, under 13% of them seen just once. Material: PBMCs from the stem cell graft donor, obtained from the stem cell graft. These receptors originate from a human donor who donated a stem cell graft to a child with acute lymphoblastic leukemia.

A note on this clonotype: The junction does not match germline at one end; this may be a read error. The CDR3 DNA reads as TGTGCTAGCAGCTTAGCGGGAGTCGAAGGGACCCAGTACTTC. Its protein product is CASSLAGVEGTQYF. V is TRBV7-7 and J is TRBJ2-5; 9 bases line up with TRBD2. Germline V gene data show CDR1 as SSHAT and CDR2 as FNYEAQ (reference sequence). CDR3 length: 14 amino acids.

This chain connects TRBV10-1 to TRBJ2-1, with 7 bases lining up with TRBD2. V lost 0 bases and J lost 4; bases outside the gene matches: 3. This CDR3 is 15 amino acids long. Germline loops: CDR1 WNHNN, CDR2 SYGVQD (reference sequence). CDR3 DNA sequence: TGCGCCAGCAGTGAGTCTCGAGCGGGGTACAATGAGCAGTTCTTC. Protein: CASSESRAGYNEQFF.

This clonotype was observed a few times. The chain uses TRBV5-1 and TRBJ2-4, with 8 bases identical to TRBD1. The CDR3 is 16 residues long. With V trimmed by 1 base and J by 3 bases, 6 bases remained unmatched. The germline V gene has CDR1 SGHRS and CDR2 YFSETQ. Here the CDR3 DNA reads TGCGCCAGCAGCTTGCAAGGACAGGGCAGCAAAAACATTCAGTACTTC. Its protein is CASSLQGQGSKNIQYF. Variable domain in full (rest from reference TRBV5-1 and TRBJ2-4): KAGVTQTPRYLIKTRGQQVTLSCSPISGHRSVSWYQQTPGQGLQFLFEYFSETQRNKGNFPGRFSGRQFSNSRSEMNVSTLELGDSALYLCASSLQGQGSKNIQYFGAGTRLSVL.

This clonotype was seen ten or more times. V gene TRBV6-5 combines with J gene TRBJ1-6; D is perhaps TRBD1 (5 bases). Germline values: CDR1 MNHEY, CDR2 SVGAGI. The V and J ends lost 4 bases and 3 bases respectively, with 7 bases between them. This CDR3 is built from 14 residues. CDR3: CASSFQGYNSPLHF. The CDR3 coding sequence is TGTGCCAGCAGTTTCCAGGGCTATAATTCACCCCTCCACTTT.

This sequence joins TRBV20-1 and TRBJ2-5; weak D call: TRBD2 (7 bases). V was trimmed by 5 bases and J by 5 bases, leaving 15 bases between them. Germline CDR1 reads DFQATT; CDR2 reads SNEGSKA (reference sequence). The CDR3 runs to 13 residues. Here the CDR3 reads CSAGRGLGETQYF. DNA for the CDR3: TGCAGTGCTGGGCGGGGGCTAGGGGAGACCCAGTACTTC.

This clonotype was observed at least ten times. The chain couples TRBV7-2 to TRBJ1-4; 8 nucleotides match TRBD1. Germline CDR1 reads SGHTA; CDR2 reads FQGNSA. The CDR3 has 14 residues. After removal of 5 bases from V and 9 bases from J, the junction contained 8 bases not matched to a gene. The CDR3 DNA reads TGTGCCAGCAGCGTGGACAGGGCGATTCAAAAACTGTTTTTT. Residues: CASSVDRAIQKLFF.

This rearrangement joins TRBV12-5 to TRBJ2-1; 8 nucleotides align to TRBD2. Germline V gene data show CDR1 as LGHNT and CDR2 as FRNRAP. Trimming at V came to 0 bases and at J to 6 bases, leaving 1 base not matched to a gene. CDR3 length: 14 residues. CDR3 nucleotides: TGTGCTAGTGGTTTGGTACTAGCGGCCAATGAGCAGTTCTTC. Residues: CASGLVLAANEQFF.

The chain links TRBV12-3 or TRBV12-4 to TRBJ1-5, with 7 bases lining up with TRBD1. This CDR3 has 15 residues. After removal of 5 bases from V and 0 bases from J, the junction contained 4 bases not matched to a gene. In DNA, the CDR3 is TGTGCCAGCAGTCGGACAGGTTATAGCAATCAGCCCCAGCATTTT. Translated, it gives CASSRTGYSNQPQHF.

The chain couples TRBV20-1 to TRBJ2-1, with 8 bases matching TRBD2. CDR1 is DFQATT, CDR2 SNEGSKA, per germline (reference sequence). The CDR3 loop spans 16 amino acids. V dropped 0 bases and J dropped 2; count of bases not matched to a gene: 6. CDR3 nucleotides: TGCAGTGCTAGAGATTTGTATAGCGGGGCCTACAATGAGCAGTTCTTC. Its translation: CSARDLYSGAYNEQFF.

This clonotype was detected ten times or more. This chain uses TRBV29-1 with TRBJ2-5; weak D call: TRBD1 (5 bases). The ends were cut back, 4 bases at V and 5 bases at J, with 17 bases in the middle. From germline, CDR1 is SQVTM and CDR2 ANQGSEA. The CDR3 totals 14 residues. In nucleotides, the CDR3 is TGCAGCGTTGCTGTCCAGGGCGGATTTGAGACCCAGTACTTC. It translates to CSVAVQGGFETQYF.

This rearrangement joins TRBV30 to TRBJ1-4, with unresolved D. The CDR3 consists of 12 residues. CDR1 GTSNPN and CDR2 SVGIG come from the germline V gene (reference sequence). V was shortened by 4 bases and J by 4 bases, with 7 bases between the two germline ends. Here the CDR3 reads CAWTGINEKLFF. Here the CDR3 DNA reads TGTGCCTGGACGGGGATTAATGAAAAACTGTTTTTT.

The rearrangement joins TRBV12-3 or TRBV12-4 to TRBJ2-5, with unresolved D. This CDR3 contains 12 residues. The V and J ends lost 3 bases and 2 bases respectively, with 4 bases between them. CDR3 coding DNA: TGTGCCAGCAGTTTGACTCAAGAGACCCAGTACTTC. Protein product: CASSLTQETQYF.

The table lists this clonotype with many counts. The chain couples TRBV27 to TRBJ1-5, with D tentatively TRBD1 (6 bases). Germline V lookup: CDR1 MNHEY, CDR2 SMNVEV (reference sequence). The CDR3 runs to 15 residues. Trimming stripped 4 bases from V and 2 bases from J, with 12 bases between. The CDR3 spells CASSSRQDGNQPQHF. CDR3 in DNA: TGTGCCAGCAGTTCAAGACAGGATGGCAATCAGCCCCAGCATTTT.

This chain uses TRBV11-1 with TRBJ2-5; D is perhaps TRBD1 (5 bases). The CDR3 is 14 amino acids. V lost 5 bases and J 1 base, leaving 11 bases between the germline ends. Germline V gene data show CDR1 as SGHAT and CDR2 as FQDESV (reference sequence). This chain's CDR3 is CASSPPDSQETQYF. CDR3 nucleotide sequence: TGTGCCAGCAGCCCTCCTGACAGCCAAGAGACCCAGTACTTC. Full variable domain (outside the CDR3, taken from reference TRBV11-1 and TRBJ2-5): EAEVAQSPRYKITEKSQAVAFWCDPISGHATLYWYRQILGQGPELLVQFQDESVVDDSQLPKDRFSAERLKGVDSTLKIQPAELGDSAMYLCASSPPDSQETQYFGPGTRLLVL.

This clonotype was seen a handful of times. The V and J genes are TRBV4-3 and TRBJ2-1; a weak D match, TRBD2 (6 bases). The CDR3 totals 15 residues. V lost 0 bases and J 2 bases, leaving 8 bases between the germline ends. Germline-derived CDR1 and CDR2 are LGHNA and YSLEER. The CDR3 loop is CASSQEAGAYNEQFF. CDR3 bases: TGCGCCAGCAGCCAAGAAGCGGGCGCCTACAATGAGCAGTTCTTC.

The rearrangement links TRBV27 to TRBJ2-7, with 8 bases identical to TRBD1. The CDR3 runs to 16 residues. V shed 1 base, J shed 3 bases, and the junction held 8 bases outside the gene matches. CDR1 and CDR2 from the germline V gene are MNHEY and SMNVEV (reference sequence). CDR3 coding DNA: TGTGCCAGCAGTTTATTCGGCAGGGGGCTAAACTACGAGCAGTACTTC. Its translation: CASSLFGRGLNYEQYF.

This CDR3 reads CASSLVGTSGSGDEQFF. The CDR3 region has the DNA TGTGCCAGCAGCTTAGTGGGGACTAGCGGGAGCGGCGATGAGCAGTTCTTC. The chain is built from TRBV7-9 and TRBJ2-1; 14 bases are shared with TRBD2. Germline V lookup: CDR1 SEHNR, CDR2 FQNEAQ (reference sequence). Unmatched junction bases numbered 7, after V lost 1 base and J lost 8 bases. The CDR3 extends over 17 amino acids.

Comments on this clonotype: It may be a read error: a sequence one base away is much more abundant. The chain has TRBV4-3 and TRBJ2-2; possibly TRBD2 for D (6 bases). This CDR3 is 16 amino acids long. In germline, CDR1 is LGHNA, CDR2 YSLEER. CDR3 sequence: CDSSQEGTANTGELFF. The CDR3 nucleotides read TGCGACAGCAGCCAAGAGGGGACTGCCAACACCGGGGAGCTGTTTTTT.

This clonotype was seen ten or more times. The CDR3: CASSQDGYSYEQYF. CDR3 nucleotide sequence: TGTGCCAGCAGCCAAGATGGCTACTCCTACGAGCAGTACTTC. The chain couples TRBV14 to TRBJ2-7; no reliable D call. V shed 0 bases and J shed 0 bases, with 6 bases lying between them. CDR1 is SGHDN, CDR2 FVKESK, per germline. This CDR3 has 14 residues.

V usage is TRBV7-6 and J usage is TRBJ2-7, with 7 bases that match TRBD2. The CDR3 sequence is 15 residues long. The germline V gene encodes CDR1 SGHVS and CDR2 FNYEAQ. V gave up 5 bases and J gave up 4 bases; unmatched junction bases: 11. The CDR3 nucleotides read TGTGCCAGCAGCCCCCGAGGCGGGAGATGGTACGAGCAGTACTTC. Amino acids: CASSPRGGRWYEQYF. Filled out from reference TRBV7-6 and TRBJ2-7, the complete variable domain reads GAGVSQSPRYKVTKRGQDVALRCDPISGHVSLYWYRQALGQGPEFLTYFNYEAQQDKSGLPNDRFSAERPEGSISTLTIQRTEQRDSAMYRCASSPRGGRWYEQYFGPGTRLTVT.

For this clonotype: At one end the junction does not follow the germline gene, possibly because of a read error. The chain combines TRBV7-7 with TRBJ2-7, with TRBD1 matching over 8 bases. Germline V gene sequence: CDR1 SSHAT, CDR2 FNYEAQ (reference sequence). The CDR3 spans 15 residues. CDR3 sequence reads: CASSLRAGGPYEQYF. CDR3 sequence (DNA): TGTGCTAGCAGCCTAAGGGCAGGGGGCCCCTACGAGCAGTACTTC.

This clonotype was counted ten times or more. The chain has TRBV3-1 and TRBJ2-7, with a weak D call TRBD1 (7 bases). The CDR3 consists of 11 residues. V lost 4 bases to trimming and J lost 7 bases, with 8 bases between them. Per the germline V gene, CDR1 is LGHDT and CDR2 is YNNKEL (reference sequence). As DNA, the CDR3 is TGTGCCAGCAGCCCAGGGGGGGAGCAGTACTTC. Its translation is CASSPGGEQYF.

The chain has TRBV5-1 and TRBJ2-1; 7 bases line up with TRBD2. Germline CDR1 SGHRS, CDR2 YFSETQ. The CDR3 sequence is 14 residues long. Trimming cost V 0 bases and J 9 bases; bases outside gene matches: 6. CDR3 DNA: TGCGCCAGCAGCTTGGGATTTGGGGGGGGTGAGCAGTTCTTC. Its translation: CASSLGFGGGEQFF.

This clonotype appeared many times. The chain uses TRBV20-1 and TRBJ2-1, with 11 bases identical to TRBD2. Germline CDR1 reads DFQATT; CDR2 reads SNEGSKA (reference sequence). V was pared by 0 bases and J by 4 bases, with 5 bases of the junction left unmatched. The CDR3 consists of 16 residues. CDR3 protein: CSAREPSGRSYNEQFF. CDR3 sequence (DNA): TGCAGTGCTAGAGAACCTAGCGGGAGGTCTTACAATGAGCAGTTCTTC.

This clonotype occurred a few times. The V gene is TRBV5-6, the J gene TRBJ2-3; D ambiguous. V gave up 2 bases and J gave up 4 bases, with 8 bases separating them. Germline V lookup: CDR1 SGHDT, CDR2 YYEEEE. This CDR3 region has 13 residues. CDR3 sequence (DNA): TGTGCCAGCAGCTTCGAGTGGGCAGATACGCAGTATTTT. Protein: CASSFEWADTQYF.

There are a few counts of this clonotype. The gene calls are TRBV12-3 or TRBV12-4 and TRBJ2-2; D ambiguous. V shed 6 bases and J shed 4 bases, with 9 bases lying between them. CDR3 size: 13 residues. As DNA, the CDR3 is TGTGCCAGCAGCCCTATACTCACCGGGGAGCTGTTTTTT. This sequence encodes CASSPILTGELFF.